The 20 T cell receptor beta chains in this list originate from one sample, sequenced in a study of blood T cell repertoires in COVID-19. The table came from immunoSEQ multiplex PCR; TCRdb's copy has only in-frame clones and leaves some out. The sample consists of roughly 360,000 clones, more than 75% of them appearing once. Sequencing was performed on PBMCs or T cells enriched from blood (not recorded which). The receptors here all came from a man aged 30 to 45 who had recovered from COVID-19.

The rearrangement joins TRBV11-2 to TRBJ2-7, with D unclear. The CDR3 totals 13 residues. Germline V gene data show CDR1 as SGHAT and CDR2 as FQNNGV. V shed 1 base and J shed 0 bases, with 4 bases lying between them. CDR3 sequence: CASSLGSSYEQYF. The CDR3 DNA is TGTGCCAGCAGCTTAGGGAGCTCCTACGAGCAGTACTTC.

This sequence joins TRBV25-1 and TRBJ1-2; D is ambiguous. V was cut by 3 bases and J by 4 bases, with 9 bases left in between. This CDR3 has 13 residues. CDR1 and CDR2 (germline): MGHDK, SYGVNS. For the CDR3, the DNA is TGTGCCAGCAGTGATCTAGGAGGCTATGGCTACACCTTC. Translating it yields CASSDLGGYGYTF.

V gene TRBV10-2 combines with J gene TRBJ2-1, with 9 bases that match TRBD2. Germline CDR1 WSHSY, CDR2 SAAADI. The CDR3 totals 15 residues. J lost 4 bases, V lost 4 bases, and 5 bases had no gene match. The CDR3 nucleotides read TGCGCCAGCAGTGTGGGTAGCGGGGGTTACAATGAGCAGTTCTTC. Encoded protein: CASSVGSGGYNEQFF.

This chain joins TRBV19 and TRBJ2-7; 7 bases fit TRBD2. V dropped 4 bases and J dropped 3; count of bases not matched to a gene: 15. Germline-derived CDR1 and CDR2 are LNHDA and SQIVND (reference sequence). The CDR3 is made up of 17 amino acids. The CDR3 DNA follows: TGTGCCAGTAGTACGCCCCGGGGGAGGGTCGGGTACTACGAGCAGTACTTC. Amino acids: CASSTPRGRVGYYEQYF.

CDR3 sequence: CASSVQPGQHYEQYF. The CDR3 DNA is TGTGCCAGCAGCGTGCAACCGGGACAGCACTACGAGCAGTACTTC. The V and J genes are TRBV9 and TRBJ2-7, with TRBD1 identical over 7 bases. The V gene's germline CDR1 is SGDLS and CDR2 YYNGEE. CDR3 length: 15 residues. V dropped 2 bases and J dropped 3; count of bases not matched to a gene: 8.

The V gene is TRBV4-3, the J gene TRBJ1-1, with TRBD1 as a possible D gene (6 bases). The CDR3 consists of 16 residues. V dropped 1 base and J dropped 0 bases, with 12 bases sitting between them. Germline V gene lookup returns CDR1 LGHNA and CDR2 YSLEER. In DNA form, the CDR3 reads TGCGCCAGCAGCCAAGCTGGACAGACCCTGAACACTGAAGCTTTCTTT. It yields the protein CASSQAGQTLNTEAFF.

The chain couples TRBV7-9 to TRBJ2-3; TRBD1 might be the D (6 bases). Germline loops: CDR1 SEHNR, CDR2 FQNEAQ (reference sequence). Trimming shortened V by 3 bases and J by 7 bases, and 17 bases separated the two germline ends. This CDR3 region has 15 residues. DNA of the CDR3: TGTGCCAGCAGCTTGGGGAACAGGGTGCCCTATACGCAGTATTTT. Amino acid sequence: CASSLGNRVPYTQYF.

The chain joins TRBV5-4 to TRBJ1-1, with D maybe TRBD1 (6 bases). V was shortened by 0 bases and J by 1 base, with 7 bases between the two germline ends. Germline V gene sequence: CDR1 SGHNT, CDR2 YYREEE (reference sequence). This CDR3 is 14 amino acids long. The CDR3 coding sequence is TGTGCCAGCAGCTTGGGCAGGGGGAACACTGAAGCTTTCTTT. It is translated as CASSLGRGNTEAFF.

For this clone: In the same sample, other DNA sequences code for this CDR3. The chain carries TRBV30 and TRBJ1-1; TRBD1 aligns across 8 bases. Germline trimming cut 3 bases from V and 5 bases from J; bases unmatched to any gene: 5. The germline V gene encodes CDR1 GTSNPN and CDR2 SVGIG (reference sequence). The length of the CDR3 is 13 residues. As DNA, the CDR3 is TGTGCCTGGAGCGACAGGGGTAGGACTGAAGCTTTCTTT. Encoded protein: CAWSDRGRTEAFF.

V and J are TRBV9 and TRBJ2-2; D call uncertain. Germline values: CDR1 SGDLS, CDR2 YYNGEE. V was trimmed by 4 bases and J by 4 bases, leaving 5 bases between them. The CDR3 spans 12 residues. CDR3 nucleotide sequence: TGTGCCAGCAGCCCCAGCACCGGGGAGCTGTTTTTT. Protein: CASSPSTGELFF. The entire variable domain, with the rest obtained from reference TRBV9 and TRBJ2-2, is as follows: DSGVTQTPKHLITATGQRVTLRCSPRSGDLSVYWYQQSLDQGLQFLIQYYNGEERAKGNILERFSAQQFPDLHSELNLSSLELGDSALYFCASSPSTGELFFGEGSRLTVL.

The chain has TRBV30 and TRBJ2-3; D is perhaps TRBD2 (6 bases). The V end lost 0 bases, the J end lost 5 bases, and 12 bases lay between the germline ends. CDR1 is GTSNPN and CDR2 is SVGIG in the germline V gene (reference sequence). The CDR3 is made up of 14 amino acids. DNA of the CDR3: TGTGCCTGGAGTGTAACTAGCTCATTAGATACGCAGTATTTT. Its translation is CAWSVTSSLDTQYF.

The genes are TRBV19 and TRBJ1-6, with a possible D match to TRBD1 (5 bases). V dropped 5 bases and J dropped 12 bases, with 20 bases sitting between them. This CDR3 has 15 amino acids. Germline V CDR1 and CDR2: LNHDA, SQIVND (reference sequence). CDR3 bases: TGTGCCAGTAGTTCCACGTGGGAGGGGAGGATACCCCTCCACTTT. This translates into CASSSTWEGRIPLHF. The full variable domain, completed using reference TRBV19 and TRBJ1-6, is DGGITQSPKYLFRKEGQNVTLSCEQNLNHDAMYWYRQDPGQGLRLIYYSQIVNDFQKGDIAEGYSVSREKKESFPLTVTSAQKNPTAFYLCASSSTWEGRIPLHFGNGTRLTVT.

The chain uses TRBV5-1 and TRBJ1-1; D remains ambiguous. The CDR3 loop spans 15 amino acids. Germline V gene lookup returns CDR1 SGHRS and CDR2 YFSETQ. Trimming shortened V by 2 bases and J by 1 base, and 12 bases separated the two germline ends. The CDR3 here is CASSLWGDENTEAFF. CDR3 DNA: TGCGCCAGCAGCTTATGGGGAGATGAGAACACTGAAGCTTTCTTT.

The V call is TRBV5-1, the J call TRBJ2-3; possibly TRBD1 for D (5 bases). This CDR3 region has 14 residues. The V and J ends lost 0 bases and 4 bases respectively, with 9 bases between them. CDR1 is SGHRS and CDR2 is YFSETQ in the germline V gene. The CDR3 coding sequence is TGCGCCAGCAGCTTGGCCCAGGGATCAGATACGCAGTATTTT. It codes for CASSLAQGSDTQYF.

Concerning this clone: This sample also contains other DNA sequences that code for the same CDR3. The chain combines TRBV9 with TRBJ2-5, with 9 bases fitting TRBD2. Germline values: CDR1 SGDLS, CDR2 YYNGEE. J gave up 2 bases and V 4 bases, and 6 bases lay outside the gene matches. This CDR3 comprises 15 residues. CDR3 sequence: CASSPQRGDQETQYF. CDR3 nucleotide sequence: TGTGCCAGCAGCCCGCAGCGGGGGGATCAAGAGACCCAGTACTTC.

The V gene is TRBV7-2, the J gene TRBJ1-1; D possibly corresponds to TRBD1 (5 bases). The CDR3 has 14 residues. Germline CDR1 reads SGHTA; CDR2 reads FQGNSA. Trimming took 7 bases from V and 1 from J, leaving 13 bases between them. This chain's CDR3 is CASTQPGWNTEAFF. CDR3 nucleotide sequence: TGTGCCAGCACCCAGCCAGGGTGGAACACTGAAGCTTTCTTT.

The genes are TRBV6-5 and TRBJ2-7; TRBD1 aligns across 7 bases. J lost 1 base, V lost 0 bases, and 3 bases had no gene match. Germline values: CDR1 MNHEY, CDR2 SVGAGI. The CDR3 has 15 residues. CDR3 in amino acids: CASSYSGRGSYEQYF. In DNA form, the CDR3 reads TGTGCCAGCAGTTACTCCGGCAGGGGGTCCTACGAGCAGTACTTC.

The chain employs TRBV19 and TRBJ1-1; 9 nucleotides align to TRBD1. The CDR3 loop spans 15 amino acids. CDR1 is LNHDA and CDR2 is SQIVND in the germline V gene (reference sequence). With V trimmed by 5 bases and J by 3 bases, 7 bases remained unmatched. Here the CDR3 DNA reads TGTGCCAGTAGTGGGTACAGGGGGCAGGACACTGAAGCTTTCTTT. Translated, it gives CASSGYRGQDTEAFF. The full variable domain, its missing parts supplied by reference TRBV19 and TRBJ1-1, is DGGITQSPKYLFRKEGQNVTLSCEQNLNHDAMYWYRQDPGQGLRLIYYSQIVNDFQKGDIAEGYSVSREKKESFPLTVTSAQKNPTAFYLCASSGYRGQDTEAFFGQGTRLTVV.

V gene TRBV5-5 combines with J gene TRBJ2-5; tentative D call: TRBD1 (5 bases). Germline V CDR1 and CDR2: SGHKS, YYEKEE (reference sequence). This CDR3 comprises 14 residues. With 3 bases removed from V and 1 base from J, the gap between germline ends came to 10 bases. In DNA form, the CDR3 reads TGTGCCAGCAGCTCCGCAGGGTTCCAAGAGACCCAGTACTTC. Its translation: CASSSAGFQETQYF.

V is TRBV29-1 and J is TRBJ1-1; possible D gene TRBD1, 6 bases. Germline CDR1 is SQVTM and CDR2 is ANQGSEA. The CDR3 is made up of 13 amino acids. Trimming removed 7 bases from V and 1 base from J, with 13 bases in between. The CDR3 loop is CSAWDNPNTEAFF. The DNA of the CDR3 is TGCAGCGCCTGGGACAACCCGAACACTGAAGCTTTCTTT.